A single sample gave rise to the 20 T cell receptor beta chains below, sequenced in a study of T cell repertoires in cytomegalovirus infection. Their recognized antigens are unknown. TCRdb re-analysed the reads in MiXCR, keeping a single row per CDR3 protein. The table lists 150,000 to 200,000 distinct CDR3 sequences, roughly a fifth of them singletons. The sample here was CD8+ T cells from cultured PBMCs, taken from culture after CMV antigen stimulation. These receptors all stem from a human donor in good health (CMV status not recorded). Some clones in this sample may be carry-over from other donors' samples.

This clonotype was counted only a few times. V gene TRBV5-6 combines with J gene TRBJ2-3, with D possibly TRBD1 on 5 matching bases. V was clipped by 3 bases and J by 4 bases, with 18 bases between them. Germline assignment: CDR1 SGHDT and CDR2 YYEEEE. This CDR3 comprises 16 residues. CDR3 loop: CASSSVTDSQADTQYF. The CDR3 coding sequence is TGTGCCAGCAGCTCTGTGACAGATTCCCAGGCAGATACGCAGTATTTT.

The sample holds a few counts of this clonotype. Written as DNA, the CDR3 is TGTGCCAGCAGCCCCAAATTACTTGGAGGCCCCCTCCACTTT. Its protein product is CASSPKLLGGPLHF. This chain uses TRBV7-2 with TRBJ1-6; unclear D gene. There are 14 residues in the CDR3. From germline, CDR1 is SGHTA and CDR2 FQGNSA. V gave up 5 bases and J gave up 13 bases, with 18 bases separating them.

This clonotype has ten or more counts. The V and J genes are TRBV6-1 and TRBJ1-3; no firm D call. V shed 7 bases and J shed 4 bases, with 11 bases lying between them. The CDR3 has 13 residues. The germline CDR1 and CDR2 sequences are MNHNS and SASEGT. The CDR3 sequence is CASIGRGGNTIYF. The CDR3 nucleotides read TGTGCCAGCATTGGACGTGGGGGAAACACCATATATTTT.

This chain connects TRBV12-3 or TRBV12-4 to TRBJ1-1; no clear D. The germline V and J ends were trimmed by 3 bases and 3 bases, with 8 bases remaining between them. The CDR3 is 13 amino acids. The DNA for the CDR3 is TGTGCCAGCAGTTTTTGGAGGGACACTGAAGCTTTCTTT. Residues: CASSFWRDTEAFF.

As to this clonotype: This may stem from a read error, because a much larger clone lies one nucleotide away. This chain links TRBV6-6 with TRBJ2-3; 9 nucleotides line up with TRBD1. The CDR3 contains 14 residues. Germline assignment: CDR1 MNHNY and CDR2 SVGAGI (reference sequence). The CDR3 DNA sequence: TGTGACAGCAGTTACGGACAGGGGACAGATACGCAGTATTTT. Residues: CDSSYGQGTDTQYF.

The rearrangement joins TRBV7-9 to TRBJ1-1; no definite D call. Germline CDR1 reads SEHNR; CDR2 reads FQNEAQ (reference sequence). The V end lost 6 bases, the J end lost 1 base, and 9 bases lay between the germline ends. The CDR3 is 13 amino acids. CDR3 protein: CASRAGGNTEAFF. In DNA form, the CDR3 reads TGTGCCAGCAGGGCTGGAGGGAACACTGAAGCTTTCTTT. The entire variable domain, with the rest obtained from reference TRBV7-9 and TRBJ1-1, is as follows: DTGVSQNPRHKITKRGQNVTFRCDPISEHNRLYWYRQTLGQGPEFLTYFQNEAQLEKSRLLSDRFSAERPKGSFSTLEIQRTEQGDSAMYLCASRAGGNTEAFFGQGTRLTVV.

This sequence joins TRBV28 and TRBJ2-7, with D perhaps assigned TRBD1 or TRBD2 (7 bases each). The V gene's germline CDR1 is MDHEN and CDR2 SYDVKM. V was clipped by 6 bases and J by 1 base, with 16 bases between them. CDR3 length: 15 amino acids. CDR3: CASSRNRGLSYEQYF. CDR3 nucleotides: TGTGCCAGCAGCCGTAACAGGGGACTATCCTACGAGCAGTACTTC. Full variable domain (missing parts from reference TRBV28 and TRBJ2-7): DVKVTQSSRYLVKRTGEKVFLECVQDMDHENMFWYRQDPGLGLRLIYFSYDVKMKEKGDIPEGYSVSREKKERFSLILESASTNQTSMYLCASSRNRGLSYEQYFGPGTRLTVT.

The DNA for the CDR3 is TGTGCCAGCAGCTTAGCGGGATCAAAGTCAGATACGCAGTATTTT. Its protein is CASSLAGSKSDTQYF. The V gene is TRBV7-9, the J gene TRBJ2-3; no clear D. Germline lookup yields CDR1 SEHNR and CDR2 FQNEAQ (reference sequence). V was pared by 0 bases and J by 4 bases, with 11 bases between. CDR3 size: 15 residues.

This clonotype has only a few counts. The genes are TRBV27 and TRBJ1-5, with D tentatively TRBD1 (5 bases). Trimming stripped 5 bases from V and 9 bases from J, with 11 bases between. This CDR3 contains 12 residues. Germline V gene lookup returns CDR1 MNHEY and CDR2 SMNVEV (reference sequence). The CDR3 nucleotides read TGTGCCAGCAGTGTGCCCGGGGGGCCCCAGCATTTT. Amino acids: CASSVPGGPQHF.

CDR3 bases: TGTGCCAGCAGCGTCACGGACAGTGCATTAGGAAACATTCAGTACTTC. Translation: CASSVTDSALGNIQYF. This chain uses TRBV7-2 with TRBJ2-4; D might be TRBD1 (6 bases). Germline lookup yields CDR1 SGHTA and CDR2 FQGNSA. The CDR3 consists of 16 residues. The ends were cut back, 5 bases at V and 6 bases at J, with 20 bases in the middle.

The table lists this clonotype with a few counts. The chain couples TRBV7-2 to TRBJ2-7; D not resolved. V lost 1 base to trimming and J lost 0 bases, with 16 bases between them. CDR1 and CDR2 from the germline V gene are SGHTA and FQGNSA. This CDR3 has 17 residues. The chain's CDR3 is CASSLEPERASSYEQYF. The CDR3 nucleotides are TGTGCCAGCAGCTTAGAGCCAGAACGGGCTTCCTCCTACGAGCAGTACTTC.

There are a few counts of this clonotype. The chain links TRBV2 to TRBJ2-3, with 10 bases fitting TRBD1. Unmatched junction bases numbered 5, after V lost 5 bases and J lost 3 bases. The V gene's germline CDR1 is SNHLY and CDR2 FYNNEI. This CDR3 is 15 amino acids long. CDR3 nucleotides: TGTGCCAGCAGTCTCGGACAGGGGGTAACAGATACGCAGTATTTT. Translation gives CASSLGQGVTDTQYF. The whole variable domain, filled in from reference TRBV2 and TRBJ2-3, reads EPEVTQTPSHQVTQMGQEVILRCVPISNHLYFYWYRQILGQKVEFLVSFYNNEISEKSEIFDDQFSVERPDGSNFTLKIRSTKLEDSAMYFCASSLGQGVTDTQYFGPGTRLTVL.

This clonotype was found many times. V is TRBV4-3 and J is TRBJ2-1, with D perhaps TRBD2 (5 bases). Per germline, CDR1 LGHNA and CDR2 YSLEER. The CDR3 is 15 amino acids. The V and J ends lost 0 bases and 3 bases respectively, with 9 bases between them. CDR3 loop: CASSQDGNRYNEQFF. CDR3 nucleotide sequence: TGCGCCAGCAGCCAAGACGGGAACCGCTACAATGAGCAGTTCTTC.

The V gene is TRBV29-1, the J gene TRBJ2-1; 9 positions match TRBD1. This CDR3 is built from 16 residues. CDR1 and CDR2 (germline): SQVTM, ANQGSEA. The V gene end was trimmed by 0 bases and the J gene end by 5 bases; junction bases not matched to a gene: 8. This chain's CDR3 is CSVEDQGGTGNNEQFF. The CDR3 region has the DNA TGCAGCGTTGAAGACCAAGGGGGGACAGGGAACAATGAGCAGTTCTTC.

The chain links TRBV7-9 to TRBJ1-6; D remains unclear. Trimming removed 2 bases from V and 6 bases from J, with 14 bases in between. This CDR3 contains 16 residues. From germline, CDR1 is SEHNR and CDR2 FQNEAQ (reference sequence). The CDR3 nucleotides read TGTGCCAGCAGCTTATTCGGGCAGAGGCGTAATTCACCCCTCCACTTT. Translation gives CASSLFGQRRNSPLHF.

The rearrangement links TRBV7-2 to TRBJ2-7; 10 nucleotides align to TRBD2. The CDR3 covers 17 residues. With V trimmed by 0 bases and J by 0 bases, 5 bases remained unmatched. The germline CDR1 and CDR2 sequences are SGHTA and FQGNSA. The CDR3 DNA follows: TGTGCCAGCAGCTTAGCCCTAGCGGGGGACCTCTCCTACGAGCAGTACTTC. Protein sequence: CASSLALAGDLSYEQYF.

This clonotype was seen a handful of times. J is TRBJ2-4 and V is TRBV12-3 or TRBV12-4; 9 nucleotides line up with TRBD2. The CDR3 is made up of 17 amino acids. Trimming removed 5 bases from V and 0 bases from J; junction bases left unmatched: 8. CDR3 DNA: TGTGCCAGCAGTCCGCAGACTAGCGGATTAGCCAAAAACATTCAGTACTTC. Translating it yields CASSPQTSGLAKNIQYF.

This chain uses TRBV7-9 with TRBJ2-2; 10 bases line up with TRBD1. Germline loops: CDR1 SEHNR, CDR2 FQNEAQ (reference sequence). J gave up 4 bases and V 6 bases, and 14 bases lay outside the gene matches. The CDR3 loop spans 18 amino acids. The CDR3 is CASRQPSPGQGTTGELFF. As DNA, the CDR3 is TGTGCCAGCAGACAGCCCTCCCCGGGACAGGGGACCACCGGGGAGCTGTTTTTT. Full variable domain (rest looked up from reference TRBV7-9 and TRBJ2-2): DTGVSQNPRHKITKRGQNVTFRCDPISEHNRLYWYRQTLGQGPEFLTYFQNEAQLEKSRLLSDRFSAERPKGSFSTLEIQRTEQGDSAMYLCASRQPSPGQGTTGELFFGEGSRLTVL.

This clonotype has a handful of counts. The chain joins TRBV27 to TRBJ1-1; possible D gene TRBD1, 6 bases. CDR3 length: 16 residues. Germline CDR1 MNHEY, CDR2 SMNVEV (reference sequence). Trimming shortened V by 0 bases and J by 0 bases, and 11 bases separated the two germline ends. CDR3 sequence: CASSLSAGDVNTEAFF. For the CDR3, the DNA is TGTGCCAGCAGTTTATCGGCAGGGGACGTGAACACTGAAGCTTTCTTT.

A few counts support this clonotype. The chain is built from TRBV7-2 and TRBJ1-1; no clear D gene. This CDR3 contains 12 residues. Germline V CDR1 and CDR2: SGHTA, FQGNSA. The ends were cut back, 8 bases at V and 2 bases at J, with 9 bases in the middle. The DNA of the CDR3 is TGTGCCAGCCAAGGTGAAAACACTGAAGCTTTCTTT. Translation gives CASQGENTEAFF.